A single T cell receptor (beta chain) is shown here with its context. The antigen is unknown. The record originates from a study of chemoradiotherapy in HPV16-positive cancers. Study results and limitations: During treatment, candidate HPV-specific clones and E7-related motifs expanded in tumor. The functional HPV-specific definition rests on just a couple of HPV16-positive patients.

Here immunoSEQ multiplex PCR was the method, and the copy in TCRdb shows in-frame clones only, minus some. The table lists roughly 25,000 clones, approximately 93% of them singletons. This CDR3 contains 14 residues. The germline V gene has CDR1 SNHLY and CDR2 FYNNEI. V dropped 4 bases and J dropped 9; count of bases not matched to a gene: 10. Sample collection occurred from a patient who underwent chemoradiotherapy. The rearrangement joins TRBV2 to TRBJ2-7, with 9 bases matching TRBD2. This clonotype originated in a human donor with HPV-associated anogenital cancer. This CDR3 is CASSVLAGSLGQYF. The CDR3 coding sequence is TGTGCCAGCAGTGTGCTAGCGGGGAGCCTGGGGCAGTACTTC.